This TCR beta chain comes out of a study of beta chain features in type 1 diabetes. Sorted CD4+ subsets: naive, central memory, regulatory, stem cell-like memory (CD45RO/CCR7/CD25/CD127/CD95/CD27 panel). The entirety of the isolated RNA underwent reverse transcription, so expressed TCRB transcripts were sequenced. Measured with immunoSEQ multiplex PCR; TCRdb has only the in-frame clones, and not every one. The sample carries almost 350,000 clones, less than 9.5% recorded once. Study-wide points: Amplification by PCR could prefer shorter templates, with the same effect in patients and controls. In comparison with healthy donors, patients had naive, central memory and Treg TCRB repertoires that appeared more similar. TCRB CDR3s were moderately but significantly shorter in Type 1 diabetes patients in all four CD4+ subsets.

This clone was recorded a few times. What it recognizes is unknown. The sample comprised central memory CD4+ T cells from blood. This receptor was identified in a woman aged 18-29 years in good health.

The CDR3 region has the DNA TGTGCCATCAGTGTACCGGGACCTAACTATGGCTACACCTTC. It encodes CAISVPGPNYGYTF. The chain carries TRBV10-3 and TRBJ1-2; possible D gene TRBD1, 5 bases. The CDR3 spans 14 residues. Germline loops: CDR1 ENHRY, CDR2 SYGVKD. V was cut by 4 bases and J by 0 bases, with 9 bases left in between.